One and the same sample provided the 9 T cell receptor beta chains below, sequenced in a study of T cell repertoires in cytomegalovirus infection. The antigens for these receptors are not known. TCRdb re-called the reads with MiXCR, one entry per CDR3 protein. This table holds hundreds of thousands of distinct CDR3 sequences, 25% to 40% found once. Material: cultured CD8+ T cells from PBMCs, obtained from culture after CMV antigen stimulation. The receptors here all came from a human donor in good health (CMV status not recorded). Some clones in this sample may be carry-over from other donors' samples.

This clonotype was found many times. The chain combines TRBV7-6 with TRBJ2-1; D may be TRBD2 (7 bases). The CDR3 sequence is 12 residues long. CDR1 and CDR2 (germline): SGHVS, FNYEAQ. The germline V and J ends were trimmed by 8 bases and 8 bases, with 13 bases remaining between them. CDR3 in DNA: TGTGCCAGCGGGGGGGCCGGCTATGAGCAGTTCTTC. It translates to CASGGAGYEQFF.

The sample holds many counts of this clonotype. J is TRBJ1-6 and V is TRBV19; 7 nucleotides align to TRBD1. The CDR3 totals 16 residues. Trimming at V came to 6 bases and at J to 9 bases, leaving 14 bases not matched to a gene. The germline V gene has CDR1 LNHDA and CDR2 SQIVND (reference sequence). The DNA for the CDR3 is TGTGCCAGTAGCCCCGGGACAGATGAAATTGCTTCACCCCTCCACTTT. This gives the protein CASSPGTDEIASPLHF.

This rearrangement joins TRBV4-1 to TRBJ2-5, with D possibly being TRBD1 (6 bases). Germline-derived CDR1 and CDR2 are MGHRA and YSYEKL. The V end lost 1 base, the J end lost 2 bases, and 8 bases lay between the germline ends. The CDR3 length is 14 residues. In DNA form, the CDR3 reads TGCGCCAGCAGCCAAGGCGACAGGCAAGAGACCCAGTACTTC. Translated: CASSQGDRQETQYF.

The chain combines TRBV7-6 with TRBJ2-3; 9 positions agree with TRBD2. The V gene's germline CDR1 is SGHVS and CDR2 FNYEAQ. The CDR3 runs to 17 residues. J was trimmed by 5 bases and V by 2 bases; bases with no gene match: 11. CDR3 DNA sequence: TGTGCCAGCAGCTTATCCCTAAGCGGGGGGCGGCGAGATACGCAGTATTTT. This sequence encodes CASSLSLSGGRRDTQYF.

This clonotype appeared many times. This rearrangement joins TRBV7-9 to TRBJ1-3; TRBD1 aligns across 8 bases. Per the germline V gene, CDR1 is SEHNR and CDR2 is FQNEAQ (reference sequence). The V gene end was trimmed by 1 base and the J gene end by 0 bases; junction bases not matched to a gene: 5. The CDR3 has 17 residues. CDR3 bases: TGTGCCAGCAGCTTAGGGCAGGGGGCCTCCTCTGGAAACACCATATATTTT. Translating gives CASSLGQGASSGNTIYF.

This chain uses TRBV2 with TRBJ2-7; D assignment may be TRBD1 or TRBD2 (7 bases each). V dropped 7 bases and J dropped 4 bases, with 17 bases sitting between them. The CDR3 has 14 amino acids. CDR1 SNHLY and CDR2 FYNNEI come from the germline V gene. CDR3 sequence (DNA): TGTGCCAGCACCCAGACAGGGACTACGTACGAGCAGTACTTC. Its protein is CASTQTGTTYEQYF. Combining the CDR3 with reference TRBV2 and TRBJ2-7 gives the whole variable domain EPEVTQTPSHQVTQMGQEVILRCVPISNHLYFYWYRQILGQKVEFLVSFYNNEISEKSEIFDDQFSVERPDGSNFTLKIRSTKLEDSAMYFCASTQTGTTYEQYFGPGTRLTVT.

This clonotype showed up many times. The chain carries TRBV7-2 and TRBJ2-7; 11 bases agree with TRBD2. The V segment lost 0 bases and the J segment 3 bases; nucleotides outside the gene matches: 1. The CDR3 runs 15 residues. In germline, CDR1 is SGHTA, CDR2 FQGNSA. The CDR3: CASSLASGGDYEQYF. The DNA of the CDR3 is TGTGCCAGCAGCTTAGCTAGCGGGGGGGACTACGAGCAGTACTTC.

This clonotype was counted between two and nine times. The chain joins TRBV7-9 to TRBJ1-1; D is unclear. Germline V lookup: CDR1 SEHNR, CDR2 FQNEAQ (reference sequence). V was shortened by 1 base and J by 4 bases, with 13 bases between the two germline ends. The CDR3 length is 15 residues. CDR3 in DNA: TGTGCCAGCAGCTTAGATTGGGGATCCGTCACTGAAGCTTTCTTT. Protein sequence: CASSLDWGSVTEAFF.

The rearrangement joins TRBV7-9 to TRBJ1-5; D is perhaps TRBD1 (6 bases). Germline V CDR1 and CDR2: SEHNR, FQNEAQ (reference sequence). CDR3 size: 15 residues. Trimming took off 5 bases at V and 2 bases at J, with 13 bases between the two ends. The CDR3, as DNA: TGTGCCAGCAGCCCACAGGGTAAAGGCAATCAGCCCCAGCATTTT. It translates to CASSPQGKGNQPQHF.